This entry concerns a single TCR beta chain. In the source study's methods: Amplification of reference gene primers provided the estimated nucleated cell counts. The method was immunoSEQ multiplex PCR; TCRdb's version includes in-frame clones alone and lacks a portion of them. That table supplies the V and J calls and clone size; D and trimming were determined from the DNA. The sample lists 98,000 or so clones, approximately 80% seen once, with about 4% in the top ten. Trimming shortened V by 3 bases and J by 4 bases, and 9 bases separated the two germline ends. The CDR3 is made up of 14 amino acids. CDR1 is MNHEY and CDR2 is SMNVEV in the germline V gene (reference sequence). This record belongs to a study of blood T cell repertoires in COVID-19. About the study: The samples span acute and convalescent COVID-19 from the United States, Italy and Spain. PBMCs, B-cell-depleted T cells, or T cells provided the cDNA or gDNA that made up the material.

Sequencing used peripheral blood. The source is a woman aged 70-85 years with acute or convalescent COVID-19. The genes are TRBV27 and TRBJ2-2; D is perhaps TRBD2 (6 bases). The CDR3 nucleotides are TGTGCCAGCAGTTTGGGACTCGGCACCGGGGAGCTGTTTTTT. This translates into CASSLGLGTGELFF.